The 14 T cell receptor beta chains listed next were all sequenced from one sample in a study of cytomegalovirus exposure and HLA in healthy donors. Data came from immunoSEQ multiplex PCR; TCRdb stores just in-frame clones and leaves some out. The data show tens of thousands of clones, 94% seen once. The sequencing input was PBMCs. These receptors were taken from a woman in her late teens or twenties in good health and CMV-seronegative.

CDR3 in DNA: TGTGCCTGGAGTGGGCAACAGGGGCGCTCGAATCAGCCCCAGCATTTT. It encodes CAWSGQQGRSNQPQHF. The J gene is TRBJ1-5, the V gene TRBV30, with 7 bases aligning to TRBD1. The CDR3 is made up of 16 amino acids. V lost 1 base and J lost 4; bases outside the gene matches: 10. Germline loops: CDR1 GTSNPN, CDR2 SVGIG (reference sequence).

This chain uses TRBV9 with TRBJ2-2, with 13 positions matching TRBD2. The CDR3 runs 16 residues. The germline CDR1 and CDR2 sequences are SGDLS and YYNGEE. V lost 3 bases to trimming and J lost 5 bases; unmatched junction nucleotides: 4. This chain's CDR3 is CASSAGTSGVTGELFF. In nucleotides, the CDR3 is TGTGCCAGCAGCGCCGGGACTAGCGGGGTGACCGGGGAGCTGTTTTTT.

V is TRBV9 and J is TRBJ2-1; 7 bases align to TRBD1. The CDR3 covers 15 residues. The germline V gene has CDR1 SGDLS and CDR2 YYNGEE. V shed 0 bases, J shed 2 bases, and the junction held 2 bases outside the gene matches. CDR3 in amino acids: CASSVVQGAYNEQFF. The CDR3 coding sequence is TGTGCCAGCAGCGTAGTCCAGGGGGCCTACAATGAGCAGTTCTTC.

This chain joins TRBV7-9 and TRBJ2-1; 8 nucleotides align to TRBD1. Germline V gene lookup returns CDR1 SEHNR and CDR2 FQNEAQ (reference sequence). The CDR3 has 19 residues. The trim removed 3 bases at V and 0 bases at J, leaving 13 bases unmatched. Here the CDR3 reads CASSFEPLTGEYSYNEQFF. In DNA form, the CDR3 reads TGTGCCAGCAGCTTCGAACCCCTGACAGGGGAGTACTCCTACAATGAGCAGTTCTTC.

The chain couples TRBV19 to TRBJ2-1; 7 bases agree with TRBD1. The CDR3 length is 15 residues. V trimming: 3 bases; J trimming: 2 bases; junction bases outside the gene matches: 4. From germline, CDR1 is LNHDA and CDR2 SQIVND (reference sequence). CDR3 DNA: TGTGCCAGTAGTATCGGACAGGCAACCTACAATGAGCAGTTCTTC. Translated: CASSIGQATYNEQFF.

The CDR3, as DNA: TGTGCCAGTAGTTGGGGGGGGCGCGCCGGGGAGACCCAGTACTTC. Residues: CASSWGGRAGETQYF. V usage is TRBV19 and J usage is TRBJ2-5, with D perhaps TRBD2 (7 bases). The CDR3 contains 15 residues. Trimming left V 5 bases short and J 5 bases short, with 18 bases between. Germline V gene data show CDR1 as LNHDA and CDR2 as SQIVND (reference sequence).

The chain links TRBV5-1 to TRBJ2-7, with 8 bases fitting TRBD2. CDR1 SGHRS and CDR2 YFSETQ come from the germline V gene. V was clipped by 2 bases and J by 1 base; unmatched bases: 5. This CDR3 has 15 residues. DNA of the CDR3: TGCGCCAGCAGCTTCGGGGGGGACGGTTCCTACGAGCAGTACTTC. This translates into CASSFGGDGSYEQYF.

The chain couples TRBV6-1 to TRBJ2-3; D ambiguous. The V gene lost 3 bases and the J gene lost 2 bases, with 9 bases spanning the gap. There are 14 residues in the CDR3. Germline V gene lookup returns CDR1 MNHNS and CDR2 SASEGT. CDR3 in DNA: TGTGCCAGCAGTGAGGGCAAATACACAGATACGCAGTATTTT. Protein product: CASSEGKYTDTQYF.

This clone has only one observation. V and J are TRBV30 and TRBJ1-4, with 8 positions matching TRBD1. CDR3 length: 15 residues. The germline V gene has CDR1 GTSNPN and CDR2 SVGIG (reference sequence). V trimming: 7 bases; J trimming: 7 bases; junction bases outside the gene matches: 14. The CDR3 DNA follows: TGTGCCTACGATCCCTCGGGACAGGCTGGTGAAAAACTGTTTTTT. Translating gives CAYDPSGQAGEKLFF.

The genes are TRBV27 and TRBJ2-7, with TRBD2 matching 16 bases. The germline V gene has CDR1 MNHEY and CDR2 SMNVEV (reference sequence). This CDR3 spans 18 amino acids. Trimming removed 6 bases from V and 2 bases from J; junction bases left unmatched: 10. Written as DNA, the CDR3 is TGTGCCAGCAGATTTGGGGGACTAGCGGGGGGGCCGCCCTACGAGCAGTACTTC. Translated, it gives CASRFGGLAGGPPYEQYF.

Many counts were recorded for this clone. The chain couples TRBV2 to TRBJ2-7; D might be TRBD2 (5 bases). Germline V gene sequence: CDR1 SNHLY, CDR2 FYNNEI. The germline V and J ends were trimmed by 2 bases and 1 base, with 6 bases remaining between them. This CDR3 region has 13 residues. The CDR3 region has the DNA TGTGCCAGCAGTGAAACGGGGTCCTACGAGCAGTACTTC. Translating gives CASSETGSYEQYF.

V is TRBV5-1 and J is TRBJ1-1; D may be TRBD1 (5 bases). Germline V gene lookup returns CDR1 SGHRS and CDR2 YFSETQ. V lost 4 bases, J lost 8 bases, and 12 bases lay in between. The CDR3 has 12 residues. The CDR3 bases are TGCGCCAGCAGCCAAGGTGGGGGGGAAGCTTTCTTT. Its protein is CASSQGGGEAFF.

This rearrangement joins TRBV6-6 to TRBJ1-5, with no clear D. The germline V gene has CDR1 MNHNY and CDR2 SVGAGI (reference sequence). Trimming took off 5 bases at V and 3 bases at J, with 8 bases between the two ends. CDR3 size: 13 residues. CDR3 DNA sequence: TGTGCCAGCAGTGTTAGAACCAATCAGCCCCAGCATTTT. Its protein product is CASSVRTNQPQHF.

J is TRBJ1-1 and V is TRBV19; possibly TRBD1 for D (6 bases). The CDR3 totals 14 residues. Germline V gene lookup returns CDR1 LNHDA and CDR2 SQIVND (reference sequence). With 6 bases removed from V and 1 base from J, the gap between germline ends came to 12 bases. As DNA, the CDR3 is TGTGCCAGTAGGTTCAGGGGCGGGAACACTGAAGCTTTCTTT. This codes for CASRFRGGNTEAFF.